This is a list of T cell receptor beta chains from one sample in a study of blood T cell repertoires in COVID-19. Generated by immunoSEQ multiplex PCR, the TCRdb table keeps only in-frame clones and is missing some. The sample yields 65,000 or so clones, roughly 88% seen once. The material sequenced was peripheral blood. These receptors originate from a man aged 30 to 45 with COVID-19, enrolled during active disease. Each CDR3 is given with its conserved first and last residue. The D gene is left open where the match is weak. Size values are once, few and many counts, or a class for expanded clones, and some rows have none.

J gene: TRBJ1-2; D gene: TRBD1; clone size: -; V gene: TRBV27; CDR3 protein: CASSSLGTGVSYGYTF; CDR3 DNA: TGTGCCAGCAGTTCACTTGGGACAGGGGTGAGCTATGGCTACACCTTC
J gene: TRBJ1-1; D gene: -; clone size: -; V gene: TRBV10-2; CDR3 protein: CASSDRRATEAFF; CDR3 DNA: TGCGCCAGCAGTGACAGGAGGGCGACTGAAGCTTTCTTT
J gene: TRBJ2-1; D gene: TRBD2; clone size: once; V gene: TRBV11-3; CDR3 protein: CASSLVGTSGNNEQFF; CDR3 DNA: TGTGCCAGCAGCTTAGTCGGGACTAGCGGTAACAATGAGCAGTTCTTC
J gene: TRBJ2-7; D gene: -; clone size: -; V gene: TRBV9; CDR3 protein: CASSVDRVGGNEQYF; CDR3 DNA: TGTGCCAGCAGCGTAGATCGGGTGGGCGGGAACGAGCAGTACTTC
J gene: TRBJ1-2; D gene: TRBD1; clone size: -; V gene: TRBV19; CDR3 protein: CASSQGAWNYGYTF; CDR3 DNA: TGTGCCAGTAGTCAGGGGGCGTGGAACTATGGCTACACCTTC
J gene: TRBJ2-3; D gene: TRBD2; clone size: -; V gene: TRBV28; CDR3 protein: CASIPTSGSADTQYF; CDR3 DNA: TGTGCCAGCATCCCGACTAGCGGGAGTGCAGATACGCAGTATTTT
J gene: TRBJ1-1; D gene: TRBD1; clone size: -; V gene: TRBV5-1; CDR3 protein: CASSRTTGGTEAFF; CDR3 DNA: TGCGCCAGCAGCCGCACGACAGGGGGCACTGAAGCTTTCTTT
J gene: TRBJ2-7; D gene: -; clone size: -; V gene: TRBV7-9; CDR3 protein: CASSPRLDEQYF; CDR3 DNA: TGTGCCAGCAGCCCCAGGTTGGACGAGCAGTACTTC
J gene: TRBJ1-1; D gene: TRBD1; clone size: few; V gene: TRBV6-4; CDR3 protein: CASSQQTGGWTEAFF; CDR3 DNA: TGTGCCAGCAGTCAACAGACAGGGGGTTGGACTGAAGCTTTCTTT
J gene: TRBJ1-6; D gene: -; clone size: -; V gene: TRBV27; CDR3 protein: CASSFTAGTTSSYNSPLHF; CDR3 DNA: TGTGCCAGCAGTTTCACCGCCGGGACAACTAGCTCCTATAATTCACCCCTCCACTTT
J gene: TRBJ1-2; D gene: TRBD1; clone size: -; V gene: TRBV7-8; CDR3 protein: CASSLTGQGYGYTF; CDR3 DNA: TGTGCCAGCAGCTTGACGGGACAGGGCTATGGCTACACCTTC
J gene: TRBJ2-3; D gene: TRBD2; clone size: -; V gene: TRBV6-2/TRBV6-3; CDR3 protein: CASSYGLEADTQYF; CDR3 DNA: TGTGCCAGCAGTTACGGACTAGAGGCAGATACGCAGTATTTT
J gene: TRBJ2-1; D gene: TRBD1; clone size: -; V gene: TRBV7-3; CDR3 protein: CASSRDRTYNEQFF; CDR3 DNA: TGTGCCAGCAGCCGGGACAGGACCTACAATGAGCAGTTCTTC
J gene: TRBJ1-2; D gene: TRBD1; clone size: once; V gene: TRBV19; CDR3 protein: CASSISRGQRYGYTF; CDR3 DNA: TGTGCCAGTAGTATCTCCCGGGGACAGCGTTATGGCTACACCTTC
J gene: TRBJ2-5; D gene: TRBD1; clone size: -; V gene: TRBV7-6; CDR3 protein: CASSLEGQGEETQYF; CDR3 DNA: TGTGCCAGCAGCTTAGAAGGACAGGGGGAAGAGACCCAGTACTTC
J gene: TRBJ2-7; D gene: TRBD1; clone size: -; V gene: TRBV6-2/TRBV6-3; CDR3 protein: CASSSRQGSYEQYF; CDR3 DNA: TGTGCCAGCAGTAGTAGACAGGGCTCCTACGAGCAGTACTTC
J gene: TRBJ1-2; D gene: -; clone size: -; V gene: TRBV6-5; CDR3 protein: CASSPSGDYGYTF; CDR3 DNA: TGTGCCAGCAGTCCGTCAGGGGACTATGGCTACACCTTC
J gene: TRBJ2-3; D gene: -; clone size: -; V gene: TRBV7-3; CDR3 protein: CASSDFASTDTQYF; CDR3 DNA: TGTGCCAGCAGTGACTTTGCTAGCACAGATACGCAGTATTTT
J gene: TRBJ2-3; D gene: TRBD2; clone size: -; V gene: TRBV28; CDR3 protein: CASSHTSGRAGRTDTQYF; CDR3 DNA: TGTGCCAGCAGCCATACTAGCGGGAGGGCTGGTCGAACAGATACGCAGTATTTT
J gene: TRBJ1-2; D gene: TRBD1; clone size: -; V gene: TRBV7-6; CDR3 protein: CASSLRDRSGYTF; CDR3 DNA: TGTGCCAGCAGCCTCCGGGACAGAAGTGGCTACACCTTC
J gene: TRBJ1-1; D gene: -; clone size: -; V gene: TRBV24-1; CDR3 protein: CATSDSGSLGAFF; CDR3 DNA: TGTGCCACCAGTGATTCAGGGTCTTTGGGTGCTTTCTTT
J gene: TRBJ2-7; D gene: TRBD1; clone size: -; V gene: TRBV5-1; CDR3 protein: CATGMGRGSYEQYF; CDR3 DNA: TGCGCTACCGGTATGGGCAGGGGGTCCTACGAGCAGTACTTC
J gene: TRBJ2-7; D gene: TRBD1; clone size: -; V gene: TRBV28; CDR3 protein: CASSRGRSSLEQYF; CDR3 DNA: TGTGCCAGCAGTAGGGGGCGCTCATCGCTGGAGCAGTACTTC
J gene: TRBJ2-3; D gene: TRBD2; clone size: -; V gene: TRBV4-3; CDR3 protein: CASSQDVTSGADTQYF; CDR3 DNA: TGCGCCAGCAGCCAAGATGTTACTAGCGGGGCAGATACGCAGTATTTT
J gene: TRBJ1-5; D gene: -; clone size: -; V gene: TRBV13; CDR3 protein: CASSLGLGQGQPQHF; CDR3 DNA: TGTGCCAGCAGCTTAGGCCTCGGGCAGGGTCAGCCCCAGCATTTT
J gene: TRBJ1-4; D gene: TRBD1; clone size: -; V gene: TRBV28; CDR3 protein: CASSLRQGTGEKLFF; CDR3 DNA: TGTGCCAGCAGTCTGAGACAGGGAACCGGGGAAAAACTGTTTTTT
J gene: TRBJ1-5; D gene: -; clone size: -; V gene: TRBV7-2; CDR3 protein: CASSRNRGEPQHF; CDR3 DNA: TGTGCCAGCAGCCGGAATCGGGGAGAGCCCCAGCATTTT
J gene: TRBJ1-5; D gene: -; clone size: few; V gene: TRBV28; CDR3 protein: CASSLSYFTGQQPQHF; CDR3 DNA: TGTGCCAGCAGTTTATCCTATTTTACAGGGCAGCAGCCCCAGCATTTT
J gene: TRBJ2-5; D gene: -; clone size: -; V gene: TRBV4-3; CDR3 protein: CASSQGGMGIGVETQYF; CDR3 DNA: TGCGCCAGCAGCCAAGGAGGGATGGGAATCGGCGTTGAGACCCAGTACTTC
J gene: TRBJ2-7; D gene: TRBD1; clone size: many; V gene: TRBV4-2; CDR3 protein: CASSQGTPGQGLDEQYF; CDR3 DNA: TGTGCCAGCAGCCAAGGGACTCCGGGACAGGGGCTGGACGAGCAGTACTTC
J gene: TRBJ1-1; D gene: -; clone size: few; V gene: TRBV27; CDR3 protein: CASSLSRVNTEAFF; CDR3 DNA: TGTGCCAGCAGTTTATCGCGTGTGAACACTGAAGCTTTCTTT
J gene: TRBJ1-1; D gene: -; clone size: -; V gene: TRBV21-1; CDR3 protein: CATPVRVSRNTEAFF; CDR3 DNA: TGTGCCACCCCGGTTCGGGTTAGCAGGAACACTGAAGCTTTCTTT
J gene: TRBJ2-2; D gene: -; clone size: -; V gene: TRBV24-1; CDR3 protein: CATSGATGYTGELFF; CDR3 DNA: TGTGCCACCAGTGGCGCCACAGGTTACACCGGGGAGCTGTTTTTT
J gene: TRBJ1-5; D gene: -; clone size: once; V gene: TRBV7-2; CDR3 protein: CASSLAWSLTNQPQHF; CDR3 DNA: TGTGCCAGCAGCTTAGCTTGGTCCCTAACGAATCAGCCCCAGCATTTT
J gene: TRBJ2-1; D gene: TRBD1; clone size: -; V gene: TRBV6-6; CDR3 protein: CASSTRTGGNEQFF; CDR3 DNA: TGTGCCAGCAGTACCCGGACAGGGGGCAATGAGCAGTTCTTC
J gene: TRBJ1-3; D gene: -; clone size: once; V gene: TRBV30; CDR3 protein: CAWSFARRSGNTIYF; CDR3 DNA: TGTGCCTGGAGTTTCGCGCGTAGATCTGGAAACACCATATATTTT
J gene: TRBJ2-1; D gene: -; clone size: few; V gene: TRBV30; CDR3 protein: CAWTGYFYNEQFF; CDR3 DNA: TGTGCCTGGACAGGGTATTTTTACAATGAGCAGTTCTTC
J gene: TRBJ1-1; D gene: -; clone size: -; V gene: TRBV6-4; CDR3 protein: CASSAGRGTEAFF; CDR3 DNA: TGTGCCAGCAGTGCCGGGCGGGGCACTGAAGCTTTCTTT
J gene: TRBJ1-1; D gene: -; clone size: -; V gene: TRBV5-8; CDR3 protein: CASSGDHAGLRAFF; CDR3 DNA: TGTGCCAGCAGCGGCGATCATGCGGGGTTGAGGGCTTTCTTT
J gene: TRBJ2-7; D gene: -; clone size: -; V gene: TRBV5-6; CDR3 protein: CASSSGSRGEEQYF; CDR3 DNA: TGTGCCAGCAGCTCCGGGTCCCGAGGAGAGGAGCAGTACTTC
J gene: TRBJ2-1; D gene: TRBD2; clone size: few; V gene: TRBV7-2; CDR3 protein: CASSFSGRAYNEQFF; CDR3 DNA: TGTGCCAGCAGCTTTAGCGGGAGGGCCTACAATGAGCAGTTCTTC
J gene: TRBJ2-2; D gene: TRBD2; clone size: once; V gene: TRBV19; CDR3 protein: CASSILAGEAAGELFF; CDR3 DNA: TGTGCCAGTAGTATCCTAGCGGGAGAGGCCGCCGGGGAGCTGTTTTTT
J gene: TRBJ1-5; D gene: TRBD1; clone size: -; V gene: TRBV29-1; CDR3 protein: CSASPGQGGQPQHF; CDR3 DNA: TGCAGCGCTTCCCCGGGACAGGGGGGTCAGCCCCAGCATTTT
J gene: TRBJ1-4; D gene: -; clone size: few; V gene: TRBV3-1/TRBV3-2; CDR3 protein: CASSRRIGEKLFF; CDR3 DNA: TGTGCCAGCAGTCGTAGAATTGGTGAAAAACTGTTTTTT
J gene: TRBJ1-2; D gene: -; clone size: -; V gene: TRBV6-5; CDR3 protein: CASRGPAGGYGYTF; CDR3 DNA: TGTGCCAGCAGAGGACCTGCCGGGGGCTATGGCTACACCTTC
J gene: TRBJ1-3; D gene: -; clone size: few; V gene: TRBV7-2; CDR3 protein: CASSLGGREVLSGNTIYF; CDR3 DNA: TGTGCCAGCAGCTTAGGGGGCAGGGAGGTGCTGTCTGGAAACACCATATATTTT
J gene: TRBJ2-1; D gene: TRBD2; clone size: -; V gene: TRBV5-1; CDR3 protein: CASSPGLALWVDNEQFF; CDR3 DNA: TGCGCCAGCAGCCCAGGACTAGCTCTATGGGTAGACAATGAGCAGTTCTTC
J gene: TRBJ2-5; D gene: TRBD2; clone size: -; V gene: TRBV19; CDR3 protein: CASSKGTSGRARETQYF; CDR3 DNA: TGTGCCAGTAGTAAAGGGACTAGCGGGAGGGCCCGAGAGACCCAGTACTTC
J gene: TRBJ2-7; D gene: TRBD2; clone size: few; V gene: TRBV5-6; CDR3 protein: CASSLELAGARMEQYF; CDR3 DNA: TGTGCCAGCAGCTTGGAACTAGCGGGAGCGCGGATGGAGCAGTACTTC
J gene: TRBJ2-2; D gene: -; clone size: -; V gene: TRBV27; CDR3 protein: CASSQNTGELFF; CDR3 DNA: TGTGCCAGCAGTCAAAACACCGGGGAGCTGTTTTTT
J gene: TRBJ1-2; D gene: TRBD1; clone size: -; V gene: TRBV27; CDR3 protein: CASSDPTGGDYGYTF; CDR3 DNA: TGTGCCAGCAGTGACCCGACAGGGGGGGACTATGGCTACACCTTC
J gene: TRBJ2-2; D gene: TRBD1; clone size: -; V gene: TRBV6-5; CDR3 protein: CASRPGTDTGELFF; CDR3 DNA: TGTGCCAGCAGGCCCGGGACAGACACCGGGGAGCTGTTTTTT
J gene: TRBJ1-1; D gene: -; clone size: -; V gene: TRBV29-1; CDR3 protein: CSVATGNTEAFF; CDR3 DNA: TGCAGCGTTGCGACAGGGAACACTGAAGCTTTCTTT
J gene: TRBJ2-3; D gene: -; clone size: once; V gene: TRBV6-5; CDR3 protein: CASSFGDTQYF; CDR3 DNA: TGTGCCAGCAGTTTCGGGGATACGCAGTATTTT
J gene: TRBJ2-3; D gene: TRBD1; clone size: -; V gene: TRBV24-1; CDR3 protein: CATSDRRDRGDTQYF; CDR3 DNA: TGTGCCACCAGTGATCGCCGGGACAGGGGAGATACGCAGTATTTT
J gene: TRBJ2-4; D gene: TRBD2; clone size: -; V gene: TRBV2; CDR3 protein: CASSVRSLAGGVWNIQYF; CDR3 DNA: TGTGCCAGCAGTGTTAGATCGTTAGCGGGAGGTGTATGGAACATTCAGTACTTC
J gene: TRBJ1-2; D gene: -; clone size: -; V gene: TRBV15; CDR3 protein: CATSRQGTYGYTF; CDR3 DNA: TGTGCCACCAGCAGACAGGGTACCTATGGCTACACCTTC